The TCR beta chain under discussion was sequenced for a study of Ad26.COV2.S vaccination and SARS-CoV-2 variants. General study points: Similar non-spike TCR breadth was observed in recipients of vaccine and of placebo. The breadth of spike-specific CD8+ and CD4+ T cell responses after vaccination was reportedly substantial. Vaccinees displayed broader spike-specific TCR repertoires than placebo recipients.

Comments on this clone: Its antigen remains unidentified.

The table came from immunoSEQ multiplex PCR; TCRdb's copy has only in-frame clones and leaves some out. The sample shows about 350,000 clones, just over 90% of them seen only once. Germline loops: CDR1 LGHDT, CDR2 YNNKEL (reference sequence). This CDR3 spans 19 amino acids. The V gene end was trimmed by 1 base and the J gene end by 6 bases; junction bases not matched to a gene: 16. The rearrangement uses TRBV3-1 (or the pseudogene TRBV3-2) and TRBJ2-1; the match to TRBD2 covers 9 bases. The origin of this receptor is a human donor who had recovered from COVID-19. Specimen: peripheral blood, collected after recovery from COVID-19. CDR3 nucleotide sequence: TGTGCCAGCAGCCAAGCTATCTCCCATCTAGCGGGGATAGGCAATGAGCAGTTCTTC. Residues: CASSQAISHLAGIGNEQFF.